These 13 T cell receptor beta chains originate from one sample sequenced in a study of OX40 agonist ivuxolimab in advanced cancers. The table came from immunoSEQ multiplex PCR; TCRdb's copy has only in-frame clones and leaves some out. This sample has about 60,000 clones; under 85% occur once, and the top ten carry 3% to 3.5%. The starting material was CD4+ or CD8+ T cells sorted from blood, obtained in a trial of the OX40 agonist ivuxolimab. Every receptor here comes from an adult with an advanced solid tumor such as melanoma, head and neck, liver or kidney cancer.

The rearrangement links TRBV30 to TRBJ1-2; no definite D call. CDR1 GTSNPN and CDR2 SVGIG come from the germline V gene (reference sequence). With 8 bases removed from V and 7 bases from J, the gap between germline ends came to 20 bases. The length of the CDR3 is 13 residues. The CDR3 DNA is TGTGCCCTGGAGACATCCCGCGCGGGTGGCTACACCTTC. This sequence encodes CALETSRAGGYTF.

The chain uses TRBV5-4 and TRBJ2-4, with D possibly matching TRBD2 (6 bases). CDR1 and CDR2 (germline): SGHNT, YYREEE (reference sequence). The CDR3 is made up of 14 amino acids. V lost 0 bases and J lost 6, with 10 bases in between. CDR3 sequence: CASSLGGTRNIQYF. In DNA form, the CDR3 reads TGTGCCAGCAGCTTGGGGGGGACTCGAAACATTCAGTACTTC.

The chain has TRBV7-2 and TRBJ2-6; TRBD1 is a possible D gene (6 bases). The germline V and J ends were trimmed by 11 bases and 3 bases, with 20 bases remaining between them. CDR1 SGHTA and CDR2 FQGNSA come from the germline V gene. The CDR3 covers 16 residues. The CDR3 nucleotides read TGTGCCCACAATCCTCCACAGGGCGGTGGGGCCAACGTCCTGACTTTC. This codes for CAHNPPQGGGANVLTF.

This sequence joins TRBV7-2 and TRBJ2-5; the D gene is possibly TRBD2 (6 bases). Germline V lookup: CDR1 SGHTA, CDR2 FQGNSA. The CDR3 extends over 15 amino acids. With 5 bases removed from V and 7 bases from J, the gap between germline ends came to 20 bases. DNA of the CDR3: TGTGCCAGCAGCCCTCCGGGACTCCTCGGAAGGACCCAGTACTTC. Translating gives CASSPPGLLGRTQYF.

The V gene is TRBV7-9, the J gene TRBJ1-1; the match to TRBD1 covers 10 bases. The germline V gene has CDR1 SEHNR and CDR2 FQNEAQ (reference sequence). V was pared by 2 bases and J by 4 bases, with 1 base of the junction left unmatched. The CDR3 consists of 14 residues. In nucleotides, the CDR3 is TGTGCCAGCAGCTTAAGGACAGGGGGCACTGAAGCTTTCTTT. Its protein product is CASSLRTGGTEAFF.

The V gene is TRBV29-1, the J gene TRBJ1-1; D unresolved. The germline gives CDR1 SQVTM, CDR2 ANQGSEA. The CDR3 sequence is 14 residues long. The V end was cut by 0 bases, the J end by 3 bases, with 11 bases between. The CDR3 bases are TGCAGCGTTGAAGAGTATTGGGGTCACACTGAAGCTTTCTTT. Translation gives CSVEEYWGHTEAFF.

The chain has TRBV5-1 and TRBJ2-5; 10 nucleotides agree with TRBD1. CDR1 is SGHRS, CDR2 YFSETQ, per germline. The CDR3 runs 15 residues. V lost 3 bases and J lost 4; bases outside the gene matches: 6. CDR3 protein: CASSSGQGITETQYF. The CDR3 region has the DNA TGCGCCAGCAGCTCGGGACAGGGGATCACAGAGACCCAGTACTTC.

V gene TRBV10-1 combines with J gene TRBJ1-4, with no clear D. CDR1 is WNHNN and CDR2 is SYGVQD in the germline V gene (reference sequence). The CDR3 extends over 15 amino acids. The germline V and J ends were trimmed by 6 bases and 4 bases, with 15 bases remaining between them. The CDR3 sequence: CASSPGREYNEKLFF. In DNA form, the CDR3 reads TGCGCCAGCAGCCCCGGACGGGAATATAATGAAAAACTGTTTTTT.

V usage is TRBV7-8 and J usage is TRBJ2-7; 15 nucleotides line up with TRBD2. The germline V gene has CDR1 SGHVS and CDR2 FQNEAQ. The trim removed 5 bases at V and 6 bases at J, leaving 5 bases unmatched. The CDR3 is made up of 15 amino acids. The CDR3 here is CASSDWGLAGGEQYF. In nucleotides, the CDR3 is TGTGCCAGCAGCGACTGGGGACTAGCGGGAGGCGAGCAGTACTTC.

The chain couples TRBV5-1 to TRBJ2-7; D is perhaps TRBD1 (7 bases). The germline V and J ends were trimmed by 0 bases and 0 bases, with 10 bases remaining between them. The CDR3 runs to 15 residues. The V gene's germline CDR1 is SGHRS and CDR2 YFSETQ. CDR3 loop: CASSLAGGSSYEQYF. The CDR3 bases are TGCGCCAGCAGCTTGGCAGGGGGGAGCTCCTACGAGCAGTACTTC.

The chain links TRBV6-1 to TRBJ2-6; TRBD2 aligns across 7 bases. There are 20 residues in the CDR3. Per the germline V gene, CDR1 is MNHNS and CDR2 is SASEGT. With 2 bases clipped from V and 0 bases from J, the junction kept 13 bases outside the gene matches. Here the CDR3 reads CASSESLGGAAHSGANVLTF. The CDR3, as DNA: TGTGCCAGCAGTGAATCCTTGGGAGGGGCCGCGCACTCTGGGGCCAACGTCCTGACTTTC.

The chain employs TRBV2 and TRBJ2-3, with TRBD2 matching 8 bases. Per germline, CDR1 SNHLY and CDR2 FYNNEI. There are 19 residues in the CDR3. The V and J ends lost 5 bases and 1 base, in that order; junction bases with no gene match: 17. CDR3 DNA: TGTGCCAGCAGTCGAACGGGTAGCGGGGCAACCTATGGCACAGATACGCAGTATTTT. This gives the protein CASSRTGSGATYGTDTQYF.

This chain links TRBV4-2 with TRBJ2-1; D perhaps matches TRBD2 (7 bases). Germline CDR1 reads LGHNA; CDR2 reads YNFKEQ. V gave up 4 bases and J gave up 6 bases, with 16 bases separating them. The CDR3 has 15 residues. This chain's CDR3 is CASSPSRGGPNEQFF. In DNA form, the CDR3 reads TGTGCCAGCAGCCCTTCGAGGGGGGGCCCCAATGAGCAGTTCTTC.